This TCR beta chain is from a study of shared clonotypes between healthy human individuals. Study-level results: Generally, naive subsets came out with larger estimated richness than memory subsets.

This clone appeared a single time. Its antigen is not identified. It was across several immunoSEQ plates that each subset's genomic DNA was evenly split. Measured with immunoSEQ multiplex PCR; TCRdb has only the in-frame clones, and not every one. Of hundreds of thousands of clones detected, about 96% appear once; the ten largest clones hold less than 0.25%. The germline V gene has CDR1 MNHNS and CDR2 SASEGT. Trimming took 8 bases from V and 3 from J, leaving 14 bases between them. This CDR3 has 13 residues. CD8 cells classed as naive were CD45RO-negative and positively selected for CCR7, excluding terminally differentiated effector memory CD45RA+ cells.

The specimen was naive CD8+ T cells sorted from blood. The clonotype originates from a man under 40 in good health. The chain has TRBV6-1 and TRBJ2-7, with D unresolved. The CDR3 loop reads CASRQGSNYEQYF. The CDR3 DNA sequence: TGTGCCAGCCGCCAAGGTAGCAACTACGAGCAGTACTTC.